This passage covers 17 T cell receptor beta chains from one sample sequenced in a study of blood T cell repertoires in COVID-19. This table comes from immunoSEQ multiplex PCR, and its TCRdb copy is limited to in-frame clones, with some not included. Among approximately 170,000 clones, 65% to 85% were seen once, and the ten largest hold approximately 10%. Sequenced material: peripheral blood. The source of these receptors is a man between 60 and 75 years old with active or convalescent COVID-19.

The chain recombines TRBV5-1 with TRBJ1-2; D is perhaps TRBD1 (6 bases). V shed 4 bases and J shed 7 bases, with 14 bases lying between them. Germline values: CDR1 SGHRS, CDR2 YFSETQ. The CDR3 covers 13 residues. The CDR3 loop is CASSQDSLSGYTF. The CDR3 bases are TGCGCCAGCAGCCAGGACAGTTTAAGTGGCTACACCTTC.

Comments on this clone: Its ends do not fully match the called genes, so a read error is possible. The rearrangement links TRBV29-1 to TRBJ2-2; 7 nucleotides match TRBD1. This CDR3 has 12 residues. Per germline, CDR1 SQVTM and CDR2 ANQGSEA. The CDR3 loop reads CAEGGNTGELFF. The CDR3 nucleotides read TGTGCGGAAGGGGGCAACACCGGGGAGCTGTTTTTT.

J is TRBJ2-3 and V is TRBV5-8, with TRBD2 matching 8 bases. This CDR3 comprises 14 residues. J lost 3 bases, V lost 0 bases, and 0 bases had no gene match. Looked up from germline, CDR1 is SGHTS and CDR2 is YDEGEE. The CDR3 here is CASSLGLATDTQYF. The CDR3 DNA sequence: TGTGCCAGCAGCTTGGGACTAGCGACAGATACGCAGTATTTT. Combining the CDR3 with reference TRBV5-8 and TRBJ2-3 gives the whole variable domain EAGVTQSPTHLIKTRGQQATLRCSPISGHTSVYWYQQALGLGLQFLLWYDEGEERNRGNFPPRFSGRQFPNYSSELNVNALELEDSALYLCASSLGLATDTQYFGPGTRLTVL.

The chain recombines TRBV19 with TRBJ2-1, with 8 bases aligning to TRBD2. The CDR3 has 15 amino acids. Germline assignment: CDR1 LNHDA and CDR2 SQIVND (reference sequence). The junction had 8 bases not matched to a gene; V was cut back by 9 bases and J by 1 base. As DNA, the CDR3 is TGTGCCAGCGACGAAAGCGGGAGATCCTACAATGAGCAGTTCTTC. It translates to CASDESGRSYNEQFF.

This sequence joins TRBV6-2 or TRBV6-3 and TRBJ1-1; no clear D gene. V lost 5 bases and J 0 bases, leaving 4 bases between the germline ends. This CDR3 has 12 amino acids. Germline assignment: CDR1 MNHEY and CDR2 SVGEGT. CDR3 bases: TGTGCCAGCAGTACTGTGAACACTGAAGCTTTCTTT. Protein sequence: CASSTVNTEAFF.

The rearrangement uses TRBV12-3 or TRBV12-4 and TRBJ2-1; no clear D. V gave up 6 bases and J gave up 9 bases, with 12 bases separating them. This CDR3 contains 12 residues. The DNA of the CDR3 is TGTGCCAGCAGCCCCGCCGCACTTGAGCAGTTCTTC. It translates to CASSPAALEQFF.

The chain combines TRBV11-2 with TRBJ2-7; 8 positions match TRBD2. The CDR3 covers 15 residues. The germline CDR1 and CDR2 sequences are SGHAT and FQNNGV. J was trimmed by 3 bases and V by 5 bases; bases with no gene match: 9. CDR3 nucleotide sequence: TGTGCCAGCAGCCTCCAGCGGGGGCCCTTCTACGAGCAGTACTTC. Translating it yields CASSLQRGPFYEQYF.

This chain uses TRBV5-5 with TRBJ2-7, with 9 bases identical to TRBD1. The CDR3 sequence is 15 residues long. Germline V gene lookup returns CDR1 SGHKS and CDR2 YYEKEE (reference sequence). J gave up 3 bases and V 4 bases, and 8 bases lay outside the gene matches. CDR3 sequence: CASSRTGTGNYEQYF. CDR3 bases: TGTGCCAGCAGCAGAACCGGGACAGGGAACTACGAGCAGTACTTC.

The rearrangement links TRBV4-1 to TRBJ1-4, with 10 bases identical to TRBD1. Germline V gives CDR1 MGHRA, CDR2 YSYEKL. The CDR3 spans 16 residues. With 4 bases clipped from V and 2 bases from J, the junction kept 4 bases outside the gene matches. CDR3 amino acids: CASSLTGGSTNEKLFF. The CDR3 DNA follows: TGCGCCAGCAGCCTGACAGGGGGCTCCACTAATGAAAAACTGTTTTTT.

V is TRBV18 and J is TRBJ2-1, with 7 bases fitting TRBD2. In germline, CDR1 is KGHSH, CDR2 LQKENI. There are 14 residues in the CDR3. Trimming removed 1 base from V and 9 bases from J; junction bases left unmatched: 6. CDR3 nucleotide sequence: TGTGCCAGCTCACCACGGGAGGGCCGAGGTGAGCAGTTCTTC. Encoded protein: CASSPREGRGEQFF.

This clone occurred a few times. This chain joins TRBV5-8 and TRBJ1-2; a weak D match, TRBD1 (6 bases). Germline lookup yields CDR1 SGHTS and CDR2 YDEGEE. The V and J ends lost 3 bases and 4 bases respectively, with 13 bases between them. The CDR3 loop spans 14 amino acids. CDR3 bases: TGTGCCAGCAGCTCACGGGACATAGCCTATGGCTACACCTTC. It encodes CASSSRDIAYGYTF.

This chain links TRBV5-3 with TRBJ1-5, with TRBD1 matching 9 bases. TRBV5-3 is an open reading frame, and its role is uncertain. The CDR3 is 14 amino acids. V lost 0 bases, J lost 6 bases, and 1 base stayed unmatched. The chain's CDR3 is CARSLGTGVQPQHF. In nucleotides, the CDR3 is TGTGCCAGAAGCTTGGGGACAGGGGTTCAGCCCCAGCATTTT.

The chain links TRBV6-5 to TRBJ2-5; D not certain. V lost 0 bases to trimming and J lost 1 base, with 12 bases between them. Germline CDR1 is MNHEY and CDR2 is SVGAGI. The CDR3 is made up of 16 amino acids. CDR3 DNA: TGTGCCAGCAGTTACTCTTCCAGTCGTGGCCAAGAGACCCAGTACTTC. It specifies CASSYSSSRGQETQYF.

In this sample, this clone turned up a few times. The rearrangement links TRBV19 to TRBJ1-1; D gene ambiguous. The V end was cut by 3 bases, the J end by 1 base, with 12 bases between. The CDR3 runs to 15 residues. Germline CDR1 LNHDA, CDR2 SQIVND (reference sequence). The CDR3 sequence: CASSIVGGKNTEAFF. The CDR3 region has the DNA TGTGCCAGTAGTATCGTCGGCGGAAAGAACACTGAAGCTTTCTTT.

The V call is TRBV5-6, the J call TRBJ2-1; 13 bases fit TRBD2. The CDR3 consists of 17 residues. Trimming cost V 0 bases and J 7 bases; bases outside gene matches: 7. Germline-derived CDR1 and CDR2 are SGHDT and YYEEEE. This CDR3 reads CASSLAPLAGGRNEQFF. The DNA for the CDR3 is TGTGCCAGCAGCTTGGCCCCACTAGCGGGAGGGAGGAATGAGCAGTTCTTC.

The gene calls are TRBV5-1 and TRBJ2-2; 7 nucleotides line up with TRBD1. The CDR3 has 13 residues. CDR1 and CDR2 (germline): SGHRS, YFSETQ. J gave up 1 base and V 9 bases, and 3 bases lay outside the gene matches. The CDR3, as DNA: TGCGCCATTCGACAGGGGAACACCGGGGAGCTGTTTTTT. It is translated as CAIRQGNTGELFF.

V is TRBV7-6 and J is TRBJ2-1; 12 bases fit TRBD2. Losses at the gene ends were 0 bases for V and 7 bases for J; bases not matched to a gene: 7. The CDR3 runs 17 residues. CDR1 is SGHVS, CDR2 FNYEAQ, per germline. DNA of the CDR3: TGTGCCAGCAGCTTAGCGCTACTAGCGGGAGGCTTAAATGAGCAGTTCTTC. Translated: CASSLALLAGGLNEQFF.